The entry below describes one TCR beta chain. This sample is part of a study of blood T cell repertoires in COVID-19. Study in general: The United States, Italy and Spain were the sources of the acute and convalescent COVID-19 samples. T cells, B-cell-depleted T cells, or PBMCs supplied cDNA or gDNA.

In the authors' methods: Cell counts per sample came from amplifying reference gene primers. The data were produced by immunoSEQ multiplex PCR, yet TCRdb's version contains in-frame clones alone and is incomplete. D and trimming were read from the DNA, whereas the V and J calls and clone size are those reported in that table. This table has 50,000 to 75,000 clones, about 90% appearing once. Trimming removed 4 bases from V and 7 bases from J, with 7 bases in between. Looked up from germline, CDR1 is LGHDT and CDR2 is YNNKEL (reference sequence). CDR3 length: 11 amino acids. Specimen: peripheral blood. The J gene is TRBJ2-5, the V gene TRBV3-1 (or the pseudogene TRBV3-2); D may be TRBD2 (5 bases). This sequence originates from a man of 80 years or more in a cohort sampled during active COVID-19. The CDR3 here is CASSPGGTQYF. DNA for the CDR3: TGTGCCAGCAGCCCCGGAGGGACCCAGTACTTC.